This T cell receptor beta chain was identified in a study of blood T cell repertoires in COVID-19. Study-wide context: Acute-phase and convalescent COVID-19 samples originated in the United States, Italy and Spain.

TCRdb's table, derived via immunoSEQ multiplex PCR, lists solely in-frame clones and lacks some. This table has a few hundred thousand clones, roughly 86% appearing once. Germline CDR1 SGHTA, CDR2 FQGNSA. V lost 4 bases to trimming and J lost 4 bases; unmatched junction nucleotides: 12. CDR3 length: 17 amino acids. Everyone who took part was about 18 to 90 years old, and they came from about two dozen US areas. Clinical history reported by participants formed the basis on which cohorts were assigned. What the recovered Cohort 3 donors had was two negative PCRs, clearance, or symptom resolution. This clonotype was sampled from a woman aged 18-29 years who had recovered from COVID-19. This chain uses TRBV7-2 with TRBJ2-1; TRBD2 matches 8 bases. Sequencing was done on a sample of PBMCs or T cells enriched from blood (not recorded which). The CDR3 protein is CASSSQAGDTLYNEQFF. CDR3 DNA: TGTGCCAGCAGCTCCCAAGCGGGAGACACCCTATACAATGAGCAGTTCTTC.